Here is one TCR beta chain with its context. Assay: immunoSEQ multiplex PCR; the TCRdb copy retains only in-frame clones and omits some. The sample shows about 68,000 clones, 85% to 95% of them seen only once. The unexposed donors gave CD4+ T cells in about 2010-2019, prior to COVID-19. With V trimmed by 5 bases and J by 7 bases, 6 bases remained unmatched. Germline V gene data show CDR1 as LNHDA and CDR2 as SQIVND (reference sequence). The CDR3 has 13 amino acids. These data originate in a study of CD4 T cells in relation to SARS-CoV-2 and coronaviruses. This chain joins TRBV19 and TRBJ1-1, with TRBD1 matching 8 bases. The receptor was derived from a human donor in good health. The sample taken for sequencing was naive CD4+ T cells from PBMCs. Subset denoted: naive CD4+ T cells isolated by negative enrichment. The CDR3 reads CASSRQQGVEAFF. CDR3 DNA sequence: TGTGCCAGTAGTCGTCAACAGGGGGTTGAAGCTTTCTTT.